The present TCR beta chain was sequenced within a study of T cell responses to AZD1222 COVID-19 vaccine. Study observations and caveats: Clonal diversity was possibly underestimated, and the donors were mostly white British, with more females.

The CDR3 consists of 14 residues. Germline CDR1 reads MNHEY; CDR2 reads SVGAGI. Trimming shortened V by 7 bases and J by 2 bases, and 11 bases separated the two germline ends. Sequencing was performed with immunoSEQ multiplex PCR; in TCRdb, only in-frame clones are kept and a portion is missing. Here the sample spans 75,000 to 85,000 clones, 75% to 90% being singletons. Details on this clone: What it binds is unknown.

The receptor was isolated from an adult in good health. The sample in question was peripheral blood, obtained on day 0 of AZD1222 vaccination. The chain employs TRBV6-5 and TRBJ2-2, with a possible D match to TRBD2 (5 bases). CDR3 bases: TGTGCCAGCACCAGAGGGCCAAACACCGGGGAGCTGTTTTTT. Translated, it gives CASTRGPNTGELFF.